These 22 T cell receptor beta chains originate from one sample sequenced in a study of CD8 T cells in Susac syndrome. After extraction with the RNeasy kit, about 0.5 to 1 ug of the RNA was reverse transcribed using random hexamers. One entry per CDR3 protein results from TCRdb running MiXCR on the immunoSEQ multiplex PCR reads. The sample has 71,000 or so distinct CDR3 sequences, 90% to 95% seen once. Sequenced input: CD4+ T cells from PBMCs. The receptors originated from a human donor with Susac syndrome.

This chain joins TRBV6-5 and TRBJ2-7, with 8 bases aligning to TRBD1. V lost 2 bases and J lost 5; bases outside the gene matches: 5. This CDR3 comprises 14 residues. Germline values: CDR1 MNHEY, CDR2 SVGAGI. CDR3 nucleotide sequence: TGTGCCAGCAGTTACCGGGACAGGAGGAACGAGCAGTACTTC. It encodes CASSYRDRRNEQYF.

V and J are TRBV14 and TRBJ1-6; TRBD1 matches at 9 bases. Germline assignment: CDR1 SGHDN and CDR2 FVKESK. V shed 2 bases, J shed 7 bases, and the junction held 3 bases outside the gene matches. This CDR3 is built from 15 residues. The CDR3 DNA sequence: TGTGCCAGCAGCCAAACCGGGACAGGGAATTCACCCCTCCACTTT. It translates to CASSQTGTGNSPLHF. The variable domain in full, with the rest retrieved from reference TRBV14 and TRBJ1-6, is EAGVTQFPSHSVIEKGQTVTLRCDPISGHDNLYWYRRVMGKEIKFLLHFVKESKQDESGMPNNRFLAERTGGTYSTLKVQPAELEDSGVYFCASSQTGTGNSPLHFGNGTRLTVT.

The gene calls are TRBV6-2 or TRBV6-3 and TRBJ2-1, with TRBD2 identical over 7 bases. CDR1 is MNHEY and CDR2 is SVGEGT in the germline V gene. The ends lost 2 bases at V and 9 bases at J; junction bases unmatched: 25. The CDR3 runs 20 residues. CDR3 nucleotide sequence: TGTGCCAGCAGTTACCCGCCCGGGAGGTATCGAGCGGGGTTAGGTGGTGAGCAGTTCTTC. Amino acid sequence: CASSYPPGRYRAGLGGEQFF.

CDR3 coding DNA: TGTGCCAGCAGCGCCCAGGACAGGGTGGGGGCTGAAGCTTTCTTT. Translation gives CASSAQDRVGAEAFF. This chain links TRBV9 with TRBJ1-1; TRBD1 agrees at 8 bases. This CDR3 spans 15 amino acids. V was pared by 3 bases and J by 6 bases, with 10 bases of the junction left unmatched. CDR1 and CDR2 (germline): SGDLS, YYNGEE.

J is TRBJ2-7 and V is TRBV4-1; the D gene is possibly TRBD1 (5 bases). The germline CDR1 and CDR2 sequences are MGHRA and YSYEKL. This CDR3 is built from 15 residues. Deletions cut 0 bases from V and 4 bases from J, with 13 bases between. The CDR3 DNA reads as TGCGCCAGCAGCCAAGAGGTAGGGGCAGGTTACGAGCAGTACTTC. Residues: CASSQEVGAGYEQYF.

The rearrangement uses TRBV7-9 and TRBJ1-6, with a tentative D call TRBD1 (6 bases). The V end was cut by 5 bases, the J end by 9 bases, with 14 bases between. This CDR3 contains 14 residues. Germline V CDR1 and CDR2: SEHNR, FQNEAQ (reference sequence). The CDR3 nucleotides read TGTGCCAGCAGCAGAAACAGGGACGTTTCACCCCTCCACTTT. The encoded protein is CASSRNRDVSPLHF.

V and J are TRBV3-1 and TRBJ2-3; the D gene is possibly TRBD2 (6 bases). V was cut by 7 bases and J by 5 bases, with 10 bases left in between. The CDR3 runs 12 residues. Germline V gene sequence: CDR1 LGHDT, CDR2 YNNKEL (reference sequence). The CDR3 sequence is CASTRRGDTQYF. CDR3 coding DNA: TGTGCCAGCACCCGGCGGGGAGATACGCAGTATTTT.

The V and J genes are TRBV3-1 and TRBJ1-1; TRBD1 agrees at 10 bases. This CDR3 is 19 amino acids long. CDR1 is LGHDT and CDR2 is YNNKEL in the germline V gene (reference sequence). V shed 0 bases and J 0 bases; nucleotides not matched to a gene: 10. CDR3 coding DNA: TGTGCCAGCAGCCAAGATCTCCCGGACAGGGGGGTAATGAACACTGAAGCTTTCTTT. Translating gives CASSQDLPDRGVMNTEAFF.

This clonotype came up a few times. This chain joins TRBV7-2 and TRBJ1-6, with D uncertain. CDR3 size: 15 residues. Germline V gene sequence: CDR1 SGHTA, CDR2 FQGNSA. Trimming removed 5 bases from V and 4 bases from J, with 12 bases in between. CDR3 amino acids: CASSAGSQYNSPLHF. The CDR3 coding sequence is TGTGCCAGCAGCGCCGGGTCACAGTATAATTCACCCCTCCACTTT.

The gene calls are TRBV2 and TRBJ1-5; the D is unclear. Trimming took off 3 bases at V and 3 bases at J, with 9 bases between the two ends. Germline CDR1 is SNHLY and CDR2 is FYNNEI. The CDR3 covers 14 residues. The CDR3, as DNA: TGTGCCAGCAGTGATTTCGGGGTCAATCAGCCCCAGCATTTT. It encodes CASSDFGVNQPQHF.

The CDR3 DNA is TGTGCCAGCAGCCTGCTGGTAGCGGGGGTAGATACGCAGTATTTT. This codes for CASSLLVAGVDTQYF. The rearrangement links TRBV11-2 to TRBJ2-3; 9 bases line up with TRBD2. This CDR3 has 15 residues. Losses at the gene ends were 5 bases for V and 5 bases for J; bases not matched to a gene: 8. Germline loops: CDR1 SGHAT, CDR2 FQNNGV.

The V gene is TRBV12-3 or TRBV12-4, the J gene TRBJ2-7, with 10 positions matching TRBD1. V dropped 6 bases and J dropped 2; count of bases not matched to a gene: 4. CDR3 length: 14 residues. The CDR3 bases are TGTGCCAGCAGCCCGACAGGGGGCGCCTACGAGCAGTACTTC. Translating it yields CASSPTGGAYEQYF.

The genes are TRBV11-2 and TRBJ2-1, with TRBD1 matching over 8 bases. The junction had 4 bases not matched to a gene; V was cut back by 0 bases and J by 15 bases. The CDR3 is 12 amino acids. The germline gives CDR1 SGHAT, CDR2 FQNNGV. CDR3 protein: CASSLDRDRRFF. DNA for the CDR3: TGTGCCAGCAGCTTAGATCGGGACAGGCGGTTCTTC.

The chain carries TRBV2 and TRBJ2-7; the D gene is possibly TRBD1 (6 bases). V dropped 0 bases and J dropped 4 bases, with 10 bases sitting between them. Germline V gives CDR1 SNHLY, CDR2 FYNNEI. The CDR3 consists of 14 residues. For the CDR3, the DNA is TGTGCCAGCAGTGAAGCCAGGGGTAGGTACGAGCAGTACTTC. Translating gives CASSEARGRYEQYF.

This chain uses TRBV5-6 with TRBJ1-6; perhaps TRBD1 as D (5 bases). Trimming shortened V by 7 bases and J by 0 bases, and 14 bases separated the two germline ends. This CDR3 has 16 amino acids. Germline V gives CDR1 SGHDT, CDR2 YYEEEE. The CDR3 nucleotides are TGTGCCAGCCGCCGGGGGGTAAACTCCTATAATTCACCCCTCCACTTT. It translates to CASRRGVNSYNSPLHF.

This chain joins TRBV20-1 and TRBJ2-6; 16 nucleotides match TRBD2. The CDR3 contains 19 residues. Germline V gives CDR1 DFQATT, CDR2 SNEGSKA (reference sequence). Trimming took 5 bases from V and 0 from J; bases not matched to a gene: 7. The CDR3, as DNA: TGCAGTGCTTCGGGACTAGCGGGGGGGCTGGGCTCTGGGGCCAACGTCCTGACTTTC. The encoded protein is CSASGLAGGLGSGANVLTF.

This chain links TRBV28 with TRBJ1-2; D perhaps matches TRBD1 (6 bases). CDR3 length equals 16 residues. The germline gives CDR1 MDHEN, CDR2 SYDVKM. Trimming removed 3 bases at V and 3 bases at J, with 17 bases between. The CDR3 nucleotides are TGTGCCAGCAGTTTCAAAACCGTACAGGGCTACTATGGCTACACCTTC. This codes for CASSFKTVQGYYGYTF.

The V gene is TRBV6-2 or TRBV6-3, the J gene TRBJ1-1; no definite D call. There are 12 residues in the CDR3. The germline CDR1 and CDR2 sequences are MNHEY and SVGEGT. V lost 2 bases, J lost 2 bases, and 3 bases lay in between. This CDR3 is CASSYVNTEAFF. CDR3 coding DNA: TGTGCCAGCAGTTACGTTAACACTGAAGCTTTCTTT.

This chain links TRBV28 with TRBJ2-3, with 8 bases that match TRBD1. CDR1 is MDHEN, CDR2 SYDVKM, per germline. V was pared by 6 bases and J by 5 bases, with 10 bases of the junction left unmatched. The CDR3 consists of 15 residues. The CDR3 bases are TGTGCCAGCAGCCAGGACAGGGCAAGGGTAGATACGCAGTATTTT. Its translation: CASSQDRARVDTQYF.

The CDR3, as DNA: TGTGCCAGCAGCTTGGATCCCTCGGCAGGCTCCTACAATGAGCAGTTCTTC. Protein: CASSLDPSAGSYNEQFF. The chain links TRBV5-4 to TRBJ2-1; no clear D. From germline, CDR1 is SGHNT and CDR2 YYREEE (reference sequence). V lost 0 bases and J 0 bases, leaving 13 bases between the germline ends. The CDR3 totals 17 residues.

V and J are TRBV20-1 and TRBJ2-2; D unclear. V was cut by 5 bases and J by 4 bases, with 11 bases left in between. This CDR3 region has 13 residues. CDR1 DFQATT and CDR2 SNEGSKA come from the germline V gene (reference sequence). In DNA form, the CDR3 reads TGCAGTGCTCGGAGACATATCACCGGGGAGCTGTTTTTT. It specifies CSARRHITGELFF.

This clonotype was observed once. V gene TRBV6-2 or TRBV6-3 combines with J gene TRBJ2-3; D gene unclear. V was clipped by 1 base and J by 4 bases, with 9 bases between them. Germline CDR1 is MNHEY and CDR2 is SVGEGT. The CDR3 consists of 14 residues. The CDR3 region is CASSYFGRADTQYF. CDR3 DNA: TGTGCCAGCAGTTACTTCGGGCGAGCAGATACGCAGTATTTT.